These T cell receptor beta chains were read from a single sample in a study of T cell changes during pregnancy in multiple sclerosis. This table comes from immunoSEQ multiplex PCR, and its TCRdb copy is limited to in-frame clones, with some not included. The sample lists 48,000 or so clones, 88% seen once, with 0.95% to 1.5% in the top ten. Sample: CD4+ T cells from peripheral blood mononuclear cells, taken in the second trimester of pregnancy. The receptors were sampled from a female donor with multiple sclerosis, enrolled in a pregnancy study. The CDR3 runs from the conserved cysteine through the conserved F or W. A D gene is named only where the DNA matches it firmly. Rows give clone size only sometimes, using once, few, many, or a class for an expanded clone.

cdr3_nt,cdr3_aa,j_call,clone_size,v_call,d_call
TGTGCCAGCTCACCACCCAGGGGGCCGGGGGCTAAGCAGCCCCAGCATTTT,CASSPPRGPGAKQPQHF,TRBJ1-5,-,TRBV18,TRBD1
TGTGCCAGCGCGCTTACCTCAGGGGACTATGGCTACACCTTC,CASALTSGDYGYTF,TRBJ1-2,-,TRBV18,-
TGTGCCAGCAGCAAAGGTGGGGCTAGCGTCGTCCACAATGAGCAGTTCTTC,CASSKGGASVVHNEQFF,TRBJ2-1,-,TRBV21-1,-
TGTGCCAGCAGCTTAGAGGCCAGCGGGTGGAAGTATTTT,CASSLEASGWKYF,TRBJ2-3,-,TRBV7-2,-
TGTGCCAGTAGCCGGACAGGGAGTGAAGAGACCCAGTACTTC,CASSRTGSEETQYF,TRBJ2-5,-,TRBV19,TRBD1
TGCAGCGTTGTGACCCCGACAGGGGCCCAAGAGACCCAGTACTTC,CSVVTPTGAQETQYF,TRBJ2-5,-,TRBV29-1,TRBD1
TGTGCCAGCTCACCAGATAGCGCCGGAACCCAGTACTTC,CASSPDSAGTQYF,TRBJ2-5,-,TRBV18,-
TGTGCCAGCAGCCAAGGTCCTAGCGGGAGGGCGAAAGAGCAGTACTTC,CASSQGPSGRAKEQYF,TRBJ2-7,once,TRBV7-9,TRBD2
TGTGCCAGCAGTCCAGGGGGGAGCCGGGAGCTGTTTTTT,CASSPGGSRELFF,TRBJ2-2,-,TRBV6-6,-
TGTGCCAGCTCACTAGGGACAGGGTGGCAGGAGACCCAGTACTTC,CASSLGTGWQETQYF,TRBJ2-5,-,TRBV18,TRBD1
TGTGCCAGCTCATCTGCCGGGGGCTACAATGAGCAGTTCTTC,CASSSAGGYNEQFF,TRBJ2-1,-,TRBV18,-
TGCAGCGTTGATTCACTAGCGGGAGGGAGCTCCTACAATGAGCAGTTCTTC,CSVDSLAGGSSYNEQFF,TRBJ2-1,-,TRBV29-1,TRBD2
TGCAGCGTTGAGGGCGGGAGGGGAGCAGATACGCAGTATTTT,CSVEGGRGADTQYF,TRBJ2-3,-,TRBV29-1,TRBD2
TGTGCCAGCAGCCAACTAGCGACTCAGTACAATGAGCAGTTCTTC,CASSQLATQYNEQFF,TRBJ2-1,-,TRBV7-3,TRBD2
TGTGCCAGTAGTATAGATTTATCCAGGGGATTTAACACTGAAGCTTTCTTT,CASSIDLSRGFNTEAFF,TRBJ1-1,-,TRBV19,-
TGTGCCAGCAGCCAATCGAGGGGAGGCGAGACCCAGTACTTC,CASSQSRGGETQYF,TRBJ2-5,few,TRBV16,-
TGTGCTAGTGGGTCCGGGGGAAGCAATCAGCCCCAGCATTTT,CASGSGGSNQPQHF,TRBJ1-5,-,TRBV12-5,-
TGCGCCAGCAGCCAAGACAGGGAATATTCCTACGAGCAGTACTTC,CASSQDREYSYEQYF,TRBJ2-7,-,TRBV4-3,-
TGTGCCAGCAGTGACTCGGGGACAGGGGACACCGGGGAGCTGTTTTTT,CASSDSGTGDTGELFF,TRBJ2-2,-,TRBV6-4,TRBD1
TGTGCCAGCAGAGAAACAGGGGCAAACACTGAAGCTTTCTTT,CASRETGANTEAFF,TRBJ1-1,-,TRBV6-4,TRBD1
TGTGCCAGCAGTTTCCCGGGGGGCCAGGGGACGCAGTATTTT,CASSFPGGQGTQYF,TRBJ2-3,-,TRBV6-5,-
TGTGCCAGCAGGACAACTAGCGGGGAATACAATGAGCAGTTCTTC,CASRTTSGEYNEQFF,TRBJ2-1,-,TRBV4-2,TRBD2
TGTGCCAGCAGCTTGGGCCGGGAGACCCAGTACTTC,CASSLGRETQYF,TRBJ2-5,-,TRBV5-4,-
TGTGCCAGCTCACTCAGGGCATCAGAAGCTTTCTTT,CASSLRASEAFF,TRBJ1-1,few,TRBV18,-
TGTGCCAGCAGCGCGGGACTAGCCATGTCGTACGTCCTGACTTTC,CASSAGLAMSYVLTF,TRBJ2-6,-,TRBV9,TRBD2
TGTGCCAGCAGCTTACAGAGTAACTATGGCTACACCTTC,CASSLQSNYGYTF,TRBJ1-2,-,TRBV9,-